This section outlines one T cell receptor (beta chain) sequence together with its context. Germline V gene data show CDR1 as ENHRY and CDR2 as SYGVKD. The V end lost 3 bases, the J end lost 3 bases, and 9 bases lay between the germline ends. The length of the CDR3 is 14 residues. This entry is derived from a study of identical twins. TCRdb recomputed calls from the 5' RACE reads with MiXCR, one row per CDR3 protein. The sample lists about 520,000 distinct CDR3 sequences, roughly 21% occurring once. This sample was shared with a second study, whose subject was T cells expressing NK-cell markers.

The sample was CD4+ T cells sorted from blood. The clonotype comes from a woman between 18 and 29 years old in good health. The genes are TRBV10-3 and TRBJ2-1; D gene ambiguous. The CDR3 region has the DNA TGTGCCATCAGTGATTCGGCCAACTACAATGAGCAGTTCTTC. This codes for CAISDSANYNEQFF.